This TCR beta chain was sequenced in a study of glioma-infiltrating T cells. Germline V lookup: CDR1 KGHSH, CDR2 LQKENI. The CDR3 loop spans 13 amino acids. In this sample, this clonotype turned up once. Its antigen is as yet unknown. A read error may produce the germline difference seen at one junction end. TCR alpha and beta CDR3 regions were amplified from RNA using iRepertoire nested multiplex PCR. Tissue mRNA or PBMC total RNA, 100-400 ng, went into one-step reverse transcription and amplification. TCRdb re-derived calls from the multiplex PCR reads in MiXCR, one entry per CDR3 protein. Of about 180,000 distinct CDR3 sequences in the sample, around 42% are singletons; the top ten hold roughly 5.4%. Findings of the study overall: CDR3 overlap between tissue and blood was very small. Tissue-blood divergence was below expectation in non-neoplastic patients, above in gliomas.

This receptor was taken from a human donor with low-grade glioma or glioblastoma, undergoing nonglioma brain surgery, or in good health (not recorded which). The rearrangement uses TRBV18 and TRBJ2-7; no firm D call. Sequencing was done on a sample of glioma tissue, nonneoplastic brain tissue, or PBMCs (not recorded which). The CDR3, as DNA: TGTGCCATCTCACCAGCCCCATGTGACGAGCAGTACTTC. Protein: CAISPAPCDEQYF.